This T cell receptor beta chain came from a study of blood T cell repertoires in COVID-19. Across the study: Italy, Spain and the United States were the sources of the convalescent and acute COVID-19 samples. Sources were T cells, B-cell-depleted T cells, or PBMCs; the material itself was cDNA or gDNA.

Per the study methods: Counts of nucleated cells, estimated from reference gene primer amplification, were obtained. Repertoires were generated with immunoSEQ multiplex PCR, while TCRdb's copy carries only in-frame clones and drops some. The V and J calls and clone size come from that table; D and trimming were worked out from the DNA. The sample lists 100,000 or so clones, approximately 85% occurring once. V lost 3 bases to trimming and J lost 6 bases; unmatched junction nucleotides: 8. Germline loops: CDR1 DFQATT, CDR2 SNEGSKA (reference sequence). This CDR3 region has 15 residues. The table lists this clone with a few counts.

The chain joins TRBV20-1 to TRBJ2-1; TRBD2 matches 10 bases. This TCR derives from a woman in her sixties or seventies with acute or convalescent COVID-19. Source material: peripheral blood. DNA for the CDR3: TGCAGTGCTAGTCCGCTAGCGGGAGTGAGCAATGAGCAGTTCTTC. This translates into CSASPLAGVSNEQFF.